Presented here are 3 T cell receptor beta chains from one specimen sequenced in a study of shared clonotypes between healthy human individuals. The protocol was immunoSEQ multiplex PCR, while the TCRdb copy is restricted to in-frame clones and leaves out a portion. The sample records roughly 1,000,000 clones, around 82% being singletons. The sample comprised memory CD4+ T cells from PBMCs. Subset in this sample: CD45RA-negative fraction. The receptors originated from a man aged 18 to 30 in good health. Some clones in this sample may be carry-over from other donors' samples.

In this sample, this clone turned up once. This rearrangement joins TRBV11-2 to TRBJ1-2; weak D call: TRBD1 (6 bases). The CDR3 is 15 amino acids. Germline values: CDR1 SGHAT, CDR2 FQNNGV. V gave up 5 bases and J gave up 0 bases, with 13 bases separating them. The CDR3 loop is CASSIRQAANYGYTF. The CDR3 DNA sequence: TGTGCCAGCAGCATCCGACAGGCAGCTAACTATGGCTACACCTTC.

This chain joins TRBV7-3 and TRBJ2-1, with 7 bases matching TRBD2. CDR3 size: 13 residues. CDR1 and CDR2 (germline): SGHTA, FQGTGA. Unmatched junction bases numbered 6, after V lost 5 bases and J lost 8 bases. The CDR3 DNA is TGTGCCAGCAGCCCGCAAGCGGGACATGAGCAGTTCTTC. Protein: CASSPQAGHEQFF.

Only a few counts were recorded for this clone. The chain uses TRBV4-1 and TRBJ2-3, with D possibly being TRBD2 (5 bases). Germline loops: CDR1 MGHRA, CDR2 YSYEKL. Trimming took off 1 base at V and 0 bases at J, with 8 bases between the two ends. This CDR3 spans 15 amino acids. CDR3 protein: CASSQGGLSTDTQYF. CDR3 DNA sequence: TGCGCCAGCAGCCAAGGCGGACTCAGCACAGATACGCAGTATTTT.